This entry concerns a single T cell receptor beta chain. Its antigen is unknown. This specimen comes from a study of T cell repertoires in cytomegalovirus infection. Study-level background: Public signatures in TCR beta pointed to CMV infection and matching HLA type. Findings and caveats of the study: HLA-C-restricted CMV-specific TCR beta clonotypes were dominant in the ex vivo response.

TCRdb analysed the reads with MiXCR anew, one entry per CDR3 protein. Of roughly 320,000 distinct CDR3 sequences in the sample, around 9.1% were seen once. The CDR3 covers 16 residues. V was clipped by 2 bases and J by 3 bases, with 16 bases between them. Germline assignment: CDR1 MNHEY and CDR2 SVGAGI. V usage is TRBV6-5 and J usage is TRBJ1-1; D might be TRBD1 (5 bases). This receptor was identified in a human donor in good health (CMV status not recorded). Some clones in this sample may be carry-over from other donors' samples. The sequenced sample consisted of PBMCs. CDR3 DNA sequence: TGTGCCAGCAGTTACGGGGCCACGGCGCGGGACACTGAAGCTTTCTTT. Translated: CASSYGATARDTEAFF.